This T cell receptor beta chain was captured in a study of T-cell memory formation after mild COVID-19. Turning to the study itself: The study found TCR clusters largely donor specific.

To note about this clonotype: Its antigen is not known.

The CDR3 runs to 16 residues. Germline V lookup: CDR1 DFQATT, CDR2 SNEGSKA (reference sequence). Trimming pared 0 bases from V and 2 bases from J, leaving 17 bases between. MiXCR, applied by TCRdb to the 5' RACE reads, yields one record per CDR3 protein. The sample yields 350,000 to 500,000 distinct CDR3 sequences, roughly 18% seen once. Overall study results and limits: There were some responding clones in pre-infection memory, which suggested that cross-reactive memory had joined. Clones contracting across day 15 to 85 had a balanced CD4/CD8 profile; later expanding clones leaned CD4+.

The receptor was derived from a man younger than 35 who had mild COVID-19 (a few samples of this study predate the infection). Cell type and time point are not known. The specimen was PBMCs or a T cell subset sorted from them (not recorded which). The chain couples TRBV20-1 to TRBJ2-7; TRBD2 is a possible D gene (6 bases). CDR3 sequence reads: CSARDPRTSLPYEQYV. The CDR3 DNA reads as TGCAGTGCTAGAGATCCCCGTACTAGCCTTCCCTACGAGCAGTACGTC.